This T cell receptor (beta chain) came from a study of shared clonotypes between healthy human individuals (dated by TCRdb to the early 2020s). Regarding the research as a whole: The cohort comprised a couple of women and a few men aged 18 to 49 years. Each donor's leukapheresis produced roughly between about 0.9 and 9.5 billion PBMCs. To estimate repertoire size and how much clonotypes are shared between individuals, the study performed deep sequencing of blood TCR repertoires from a handful of healthy adults. For each donor, CD4 naive and CD4 memory were each given three plates, CD8 naive was given two plates, and CD8 memory was given one plate. Different laboratories and diverse techniques were used to prepare libraries and sequence TCR repertoires, to increase sequencing depth and limit assay-specific biases.

On this clone: This clone's antigen is unknown. The input lacks base qualities; no much larger clone sits a single base away.

Donors were healthy HIV-negative adults with no recently reported acute infections or vaccinations. Every donor was a Caucasian adult residing in Nashville, Tennessee, USA. CD4+ T cells were enriched through magnetic negative selection, after which naive cells were positively selected on CD45RA and the remaining negative fraction served as the memory subset. Blood was obtained by leukapheresis, after which PBMCs were separated by Ficoll-Histopaque density gradient centrifugation and cryopreserved in liquid nitrogen vapor phase. Purity and quantity of every magnetically sorted T cell population were checked by analytical flow cytometry. Genomic DNA was isolated from every sorted fraction and measured by UV absorbance on a Nanodrop 2000c. Points the paper makes about the study in general: Rarefaction of sorted-subset datasets indicated incomplete sequencing despite the large sequencing depth. Compared with non-shared clonotypes, the clonotypes found in all four sorted-subset donors had higher generation probabilities. Larger estimated clonotype richness was generally found for naive subsets than for memory subsets. The genetic and exposure-history diversity represented was limited by the small number of donors. Sampling was restricted to blood, and TCR repertoires in tissues likely differ from the TCR repertoires found in blood. Based on pairwise subsampling, the degree of clonotype sharing among donors was expected to be affected by sequencing depth. When a handful of donors were compared, the shared fraction of clonotypes was roughly 5% for naive CD4, approximately 3.5% for naive CD8, 2% to 2.5% for memory CD4, and roughly 0.4% for memory CD8.

TCR CDR3 regions were amplified from genomic DNA by multiplex PCR using the deep immunoSEQ assay. Extracted genomic DNA from each cell subset was distributed evenly across all wells of several immunoSEQ 96-well plates, and each plate was treated as a replicate. Each replicate PCR for sorted subsets received about 180 ng genomic DNA, equal to 30,000 or so T cell genomes. Purified libraries were measured with a Qubit 3.0 fluorometer, size-checked on a Bioanalyzer 2100, and measured again with the KAPA Library Quantification kit. A separate single-read 150-cycle Illumina NextSeq 550 flow cell was used to sequence each immunoSEQ 96-well plate. On the authors' methods: The immunoSEQ output contained only junctional sequences without quality scores, so filtering could not match that applied to full-length reads. Sequences were annotated with PyIR, a Python wrapper for IgBLAST v1.9, and V/J genes and CDR3 were assigned using IMGT germline references. Reads with weak V/J assignments (E-value above 1e-6), missing CDR3, stop codons, out-of-frame junctions, or ambiguous translated residues were removed. V3J clonotypes were defined as sequences sharing an identical inferred V gene, J gene, and CDR3 amino acid sequence. Percentage overlap between repertoires was computed as shared unique clonotypes divided by the size of the smaller repertoire. Repertoire richness was assessed with RTK rarefaction, the Chao1 estimator, and Recon v2.1 estimates of unobserved clonotypes. OLGA was used to compute generation probabilities for all TCRbeta clonotypes that the gDNA method yielded from a handful of donors. TCRdb carries this immuneACCESS record with in-frame sequences only. Its versions omit some clonotypes, under half of them owing to an unresolved V gene in the studies checked, with the rest unexplained. That table supplies the V and J calls and clone size; D and trimming were determined from the DNA. The sample table contains under 200,000 clones; only one count was recorded for around 93% of them. The top ten clones comprise 0.067% of the sample.

The sequence was collected from a woman under 40 in good health. Input material: naive CD4+ T cells sorted from blood. The label giving this sample's cell subset or site can be read as: CD45RA+ positively selected.

The CDR3 has the sequence CASSTRGSYNSPLHF. The DNA reads as follows: TGTGCCAGCAGCACCCGGGGATCCTATAATTCACCCCTCCACTTT. Rearrangement joined TRBV16 to TRBJ1-6, with no confidently assigned D gene. Sequences KGHSY (CDR1) and FQNENV (CDR2) are obtained from the germline V gene. Between the V and J ends, shortened by 5 bases and 1 base respectively, the junction contains 9 bases. From its cysteine to its phenylalanine, the CDR3 spans 15 amino acids. Only the CDR3 DNA is retained, 45 bases long and in frame from the first base.